These 27 T cell receptor beta chains came from one sample sequenced in a study of blood T cell repertoires in COVID-19. Only in-frame clones appear in the TCRdb table, and some are missing; sequencing was by immunoSEQ multiplex PCR. The sample has more than 85,000 clones, over 60% seen once. What was sequenced was peripheral blood. The receptors were sampled from a human donor in a cohort sampled during active or convalescent COVID-19.

This chain uses TRBV28 with TRBJ2-7; tentative D call: TRBD1 (6 bases). The germline V gene has CDR1 MDHEN and CDR2 SYDVKM. Trimming left V 4 bases short and J 11 bases short, with 21 bases between. The CDR3 contains 14 residues. The CDR3 sequence: CASSSQLLRDIKYF. CDR3 in DNA: TGTGCCAGCAGTTCCCAACTCCTCCGGGACATAAAGTACTTC.

V is TRBV6-1 and J is TRBJ2-7; 9 bases align to TRBD2. J gave up 5 bases and V 2 bases, and 7 bases lay outside the gene matches. CDR1 is MNHNS, CDR2 SASEGT, per germline. There are 15 residues in the CDR3. The CDR3 DNA sequence: TGTGCCAGCAGTGAAAAGGGACTAGCCGGGGACGAGCAGTACTTC. Amino acids: CASSEKGLAGDEQYF.

The chain couples TRBV5-4 to TRBJ2-3; no clear D. CDR3 length equals 13 residues. Germline V gene sequence: CDR1 SGHNT, CDR2 YYREEE (reference sequence). With 3 bases removed from V and 4 bases from J, the gap between germline ends came to 9 bases. In DNA, the CDR3 is TGTGCCAGCAGCTCTGGGCCCGCAGATACGCAGTATTTT. This gives the protein CASSSGPADTQYF.

The V gene is TRBV2, the J gene TRBJ2-7; D is uncertain. Deletions cut 3 bases from V and 3 bases from J, with 3 bases between. CDR3 length: 11 amino acids. Looked up from germline, CDR1 is SNHLY and CDR2 is FYNNEI. CDR3 region: CASSDYYEQYF. The CDR3 DNA reads TGTGCCAGCAGTGATTACTACGAGCAGTACTTC.

This rearrangement joins TRBV11-2 to TRBJ2-5; tentative D call: TRBD2 (7 bases). This CDR3 spans 14 amino acids. Germline V CDR1 and CDR2: SGHAT, FQNNGV. With 3 bases removed from V and 4 bases from J, the gap between germline ends came to 12 bases. In nucleotides, the CDR3 is TGTGCCAGCAGCTTTTGGCGGGGGCGAGAGACCCAGTACTTC. This encodes CASSFWRGRETQYF.

J is TRBJ2-7 and V is TRBV6-5, with 7 bases identical to TRBD1. Germline trimming cut 0 bases from V and 7 bases from J; bases unmatched to any gene: 9. Germline V gives CDR1 MNHEY, CDR2 SVGAGI. The CDR3 covers 15 residues. The DNA of the CDR3 is TGTGCCAGCAGTTACTCTGAGGGGGCCCGGGGAGAGCAGTACTTC. Protein: CASSYSEGARGEQYF.

The rearrangement joins TRBV29-1 to TRBJ1-4; D remains ambiguous. The CDR3 runs 13 residues. The germline V and J ends were trimmed by 1 base and 5 bases, with 8 bases remaining between them. CDR1 is SQVTM and CDR2 is ANQGSEA in the germline V gene. CDR3 sequence: CSVEAEGNEKLFF. CDR3 coding DNA: TGCAGCGTTGAAGCGGAGGGAAATGAAAAACTGTTTTTT. The whole variable domain, remainder taken from reference TRBV29-1 and TRBJ1-4, is SAVISQKPSRDICQRGTSLTIQCQVDSQVTMMFWYRQQPGQSLTLIATANQGSEATYESGFVIDKFPISRPNLTFSTLTVSNMSPEDSSIYLCSVEAEGNEKLFFGSGTQLSVL.

The chain employs TRBV19 and TRBJ1-4; D call uncertain. The CDR3 is made up of 17 amino acids. CDR1 LNHDA and CDR2 SQIVND come from the germline V gene (reference sequence). V was trimmed by 6 bases and J by 7 bases, leaving 24 bases between them. CDR3 in DNA: TGTGCCAGTAGGAAAGATGGTGGGAGCCACCTTCCTGAAAAACTGTTTTTT. This encodes CASRKDGGSHLPEKLFF.

This clone was counted a single time. CDR3 coding DNA: TGTGCCAGCAGCAAAGCGGGAGTTTACGAGCAGTACTTC. This sequence encodes CASSKAGVYEQYF. J is TRBJ2-7 and V is TRBV21-1; the table's TRBD2 call for D was not verified on the DNA. TRBV21-1 is assigned pseudogene status. The length of the CDR3 is 13 residues.

This clone was picked up many times. The genes are TRBV29-1 and TRBJ2-1; 10 nucleotides agree with TRBD1. The CDR3 is made up of 14 amino acids. CDR1 and CDR2 (germline): SQVTM, ANQGSEA. With 6 bases clipped from V and 7 bases from J, the junction kept 9 bases outside the gene matches. The CDR3 loop is CSVEDRGVRNEQFF. The CDR3 DNA reads as TGCAGCGTAGAGGACAGGGGGGTGAGGAATGAGCAGTTCTTC.

The chain links TRBV6-5 to TRBJ1-5; TRBD1 aligns across 7 bases. Germline V CDR1 and CDR2: MNHEY, SVGAGI. This CDR3 has 15 amino acids. Trimming cost V 6 bases and J 0 bases; bases outside gene matches: 5. Here the CDR3 DNA reads TGTGCCAGCAGGAAAGACAGGGATAGCAATCAGCCCCAGCATTTT. This codes for CASRKDRDSNQPQHF.

The CDR3 region has the DNA TGCGCCAGCAGCTTGATGGGGGCCGAGGAAAAACTGTTTTTT. As protein: CASSLMGAEEKLFF. The chain links TRBV5-1 to TRBJ1-4; weak D call: TRBD1 (6 bases). Deletions cut 1 base from V and 8 bases from J, with 12 bases between. Germline values: CDR1 SGHRS, CDR2 YFSETQ. This CDR3 is built from 14 residues.

This clone was seen only once. The chain recombines TRBV20-1 with TRBJ1-2; D not resolved. The CDR3 length is 12 residues. Deletions cut 3 bases from V and 4 bases from J, with 9 bases between. From germline, CDR1 is DFQATT and CDR2 SNEGSKA (reference sequence). The chain's CDR3 is CSASTAAYGYTF. The CDR3 DNA is TGCAGTGCTAGTACTGCGGCCTATGGCTACACCTTC.

V and J are TRBV7-9 and TRBJ1-1, with TRBD1 as a possible D gene (6 bases). CDR1 and CDR2 (germline): SEHNR, FQNEAQ (reference sequence). Trimming shortened V by 6 bases and J by 1 base, and 6 bases separated the two germline ends. This CDR3 contains 12 residues. CDR3 in DNA: TGTGCCAGCAGAGGGGGGAACACTGAAGCTTTCTTT. Protein sequence: CASRGGNTEAFF.

The chain is built from TRBV7-2 and TRBJ2-3, with D hard to call. Trimming left V 1 base short and J 6 bases short, with 8 bases between. Germline lookup yields CDR1 SGHTA and CDR2 FQGNSA. The CDR3 has 13 amino acids. CDR3 loop: CASSLGSYDTQYF. DNA for the CDR3: TGTGCCAGCAGCTTAGGCTCCTACGATACGCAGTATTTT.

This clone was counted a single time. The V gene is TRBV28, the J gene TRBJ1-6, with TRBD1 matching 9 bases. The J segment lost 7 bases and the V segment lost 6 bases, leaving 13 bases of the junction unmatched. The CDR3 covers 17 residues. The germline V gene encodes CDR1 MDHEN and CDR2 SYDVKM. The CDR3 bases are TGTGCCAGCAGCGTAACAGGGGGCGCGAACAAAAATTCACCCCTCCACTTT. Translating gives CASSVTGGANKNSPLHF. Full variable domain (missing parts from reference TRBV28 and TRBJ1-6): DVKVTQSSRYLVKRTGEKVFLECVQDMDHENMFWYRQDPGLGLRLIYFSYDVKMKEKGDIPEGYSVSREKKERFSLILESASTNQTSMYLCASSVTGGANKNSPLHFGNGTRLTVT.

The genes are TRBV5-6 and TRBJ1-5, with D tentatively TRBD1 (6 bases). The CDR3 has 15 amino acids. The germline V gene has CDR1 SGHDT and CDR2 YYEEEE. Trimming pared 0 bases from V and 0 bases from J, leaving 7 bases between. The CDR3 bases are TGTGCCAGCAGCTTGGGGGACAATAGCAATCAGCCCCAGCATTTT. Protein product: CASSLGDNSNQPQHF.

J is TRBJ2-5 and V is TRBV5-8; D is perhaps TRBD1 (6 bases). Germline values: CDR1 SGHTS, CDR2 YDEGEE. The V gene lost 4 bases and the J gene lost 1 base, with 17 bases spanning the gap. The CDR3 runs to 16 residues. The CDR3 DNA is TGTGCCAGCAGCCCCATGTACAGGGAGATCCAAGAGACCCAGTACTTC. Its protein is CASSPMYREIQETQYF.

This clone was counted a few times. The chain uses TRBV10-3 and TRBJ2-7; 7 bases are a match to TRBD1. The CDR3 is 14 residues long. Germline V gene lookup returns CDR1 ENHRY and CDR2 SYGVKD. Trimming took 4 bases from V and 1 from J; bases not matched to a gene: 4. The CDR3 loop reads CAISGQGQSYEQYF. CDR3 in DNA: TGTGCCATCAGTGGACAGGGTCAGTCCTACGAGCAGTACTTC.

The V call is TRBV12-3 or TRBV12-4, the J call TRBJ1-4; D ambiguous. V was pared by 10 bases and J by 3 bases, with 12 bases between. The CDR3 consists of 13 residues. CDR3 protein: CATARQSNEKLFF. For the CDR3, the DNA is TGTGCCACGGCCCGACAATCTAATGAAAAACTGTTTTTT.

The V gene is TRBV6-6, the J gene TRBJ2-7; D is perhaps TRBD2 (7 bases). This CDR3 has 13 residues. Trimming removed 11 bases at V and 2 bases at J, with 16 bases between. CDR1 and CDR2 (germline): MNHNY, SVGAGI (reference sequence). As DNA, the CDR3 is TGTGCCTCCCTGGGGGGGGCGGCCTACGAGCAGTACTTC. Protein product: CASLGGAAYEQYF.

This CDR3 is CASSPGSTAGDTQYF. In DNA form, the CDR3 reads TGTGCCAGCTCACCTGGATCGACGGCGGGTGATACGCAGTATTTT. The rearrangement links TRBV18 to TRBJ2-3, with D perhaps TRBD2 (5 bases). Germline CDR1 reads KGHSH; CDR2 reads LQKENI. The CDR3 is 15 residues long. V was pared by 3 bases and J by 6 bases, with 16 bases between.

The V call is TRBV5-1, the J call TRBJ1-2; 9 positions match TRBD1. The CDR3 length is 17 residues. V dropped 4 bases and J dropped 2; count of bases not matched to a gene: 12. In germline, CDR1 is SGHRS, CDR2 YFSETQ. The CDR3 region is CASSGGTGILKNYGYTF. CDR3 coding DNA: TGCGCCAGCAGCGGAGGGACAGGGATTTTGAAGAACTATGGCTACACCTTC.

This clone was counted a single time. J is TRBJ1-1 and V is TRBV7-2; D remains ambiguous. The V gene lost 6 bases and the J gene lost 7 bases, with 15 bases spanning the gap. The CDR3 has 13 amino acids. CDR1 SGHTA and CDR2 FQGNSA come from the germline V gene. For the CDR3, the DNA is TGTGCCAGCAGTCCCTTTACCGGGAGTGAAGCTTTCTTT. This codes for CASSPFTGSEAFF.

The chain combines TRBV7-3 with TRBJ2-1; TRBD2 is a possible D gene (5 bases). From germline, CDR1 is SGHTA and CDR2 FQGTGA. Trimming shortened V by 5 bases and J by 3 bases, and 14 bases separated the two germline ends. The CDR3 covers 15 residues. The CDR3 protein is CASSPGGPNYNEQFF. The CDR3 DNA reads TGTGCCAGCAGCCCCGGCGGGCCCAACTACAATGAGCAGTTCTTC.

The rearrangement links TRBV7-9 to TRBJ1-5; D remains unclear. Germline assignment: CDR1 SEHNR and CDR2 FQNEAQ (reference sequence). The CDR3 spans 16 residues. The ends were cut back, 0 bases at V and 2 bases at J, with 11 bases in the middle. CDR3 in DNA: TGTGCCAGCAGCTTAGCGGGCAGCGGGGGCAATCAGCCCCAGCATTTT. As protein: CASSLAGSGGNQPQHF.

This chain links TRBV6-2 or TRBV6-3 with TRBJ2-7; maybe TRBD1 (5 bases). Per the germline V gene, CDR1 is MNHEY and CDR2 is SVGEGT. The CDR3 contains 14 residues. The germline V and J ends were trimmed by 4 bases and 2 bases, with 12 bases remaining between them. In nucleotides, the CDR3 is TGTGCCAGCAGTTCAGGGTGGAACACCTACGAGCAGTACTTC. It yields the protein CASSSGWNTYEQYF.